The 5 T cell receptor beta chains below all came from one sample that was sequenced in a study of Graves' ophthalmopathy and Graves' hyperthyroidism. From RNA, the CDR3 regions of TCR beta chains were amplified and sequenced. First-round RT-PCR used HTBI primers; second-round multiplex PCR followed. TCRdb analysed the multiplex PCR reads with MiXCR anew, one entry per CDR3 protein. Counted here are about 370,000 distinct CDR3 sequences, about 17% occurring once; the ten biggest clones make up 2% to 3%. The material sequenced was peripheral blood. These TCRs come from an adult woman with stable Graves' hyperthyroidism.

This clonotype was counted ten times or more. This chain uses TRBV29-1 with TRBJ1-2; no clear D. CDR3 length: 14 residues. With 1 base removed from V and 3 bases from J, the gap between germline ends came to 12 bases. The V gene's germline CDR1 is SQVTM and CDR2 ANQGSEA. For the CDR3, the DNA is TGCAGCGTTGAAGTGGTAGCGGGATACTATGGCTACACCTTC. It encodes CSVEVVAGYYGYTF.

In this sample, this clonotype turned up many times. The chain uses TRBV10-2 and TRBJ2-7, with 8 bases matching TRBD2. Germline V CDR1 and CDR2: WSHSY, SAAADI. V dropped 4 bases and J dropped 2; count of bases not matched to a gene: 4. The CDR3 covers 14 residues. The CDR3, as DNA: TGCGCCAGCAGTGCCAGCGGGGGAACCTACGAGCAGTACTTC. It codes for CASSASGGTYEQYF.

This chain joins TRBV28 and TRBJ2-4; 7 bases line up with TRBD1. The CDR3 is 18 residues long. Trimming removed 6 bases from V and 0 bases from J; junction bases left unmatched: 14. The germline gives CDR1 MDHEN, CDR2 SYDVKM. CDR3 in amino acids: CASSGQAWGGVAKNIQYF. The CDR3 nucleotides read TGTGCCAGCAGCGGACAGGCCTGGGGTGGAGTAGCCAAAAACATTCAGTACTTC.

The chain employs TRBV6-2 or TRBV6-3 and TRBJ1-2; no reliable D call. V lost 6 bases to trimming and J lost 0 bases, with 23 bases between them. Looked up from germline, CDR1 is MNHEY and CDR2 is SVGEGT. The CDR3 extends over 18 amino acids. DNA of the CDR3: TGTGCCAGCAGCCTTCAACTACCCGCAGGAGCCCCTAACTATGGCTACACCTTC. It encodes CASSLQLPAGAPNYGYTF.

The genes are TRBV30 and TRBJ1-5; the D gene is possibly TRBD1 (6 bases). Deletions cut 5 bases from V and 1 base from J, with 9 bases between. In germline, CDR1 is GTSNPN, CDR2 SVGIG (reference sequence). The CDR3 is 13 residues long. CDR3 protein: CAWSGQSNQPQHF. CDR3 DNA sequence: TGTGCCTGGTCGGGACAAAGCAATCAGCCCCAGCATTTT.